This TCR beta chain was identified during a study of beta chain features in type 1 diabetes. Expressed TCRB transcripts were sequenced because the isolated RNA had all been reverse transcribed beforehand. Data came from immunoSEQ multiplex PCR; TCRdb stores just in-frame clones and leaves some out. The data show 600,000 to 700,000 clones, 9.5% to 15% seen once. Each of the CD4+ naive, central memory, regulatory and stem cell-like memory populations was sorted via CD45RO/CCR7/CD25/CD127/CD95/CD27. Purity (above 95%) was reached by all sorted populations. The V and J ends lost 7 bases and 0 bases respectively, with 15 bases between them. CDR1 is MNHNS, CDR2 SASEGT, per germline. The CDR3 sequence is 15 residues long. As to this clone: Antigen specificity is unknown.

Overall study findings and caveats: When cDNA is sequenced, cells with high TCR expression could be over-represented. The naive, central memory and Treg TCRB repertoires looked more alike in patients than they did in healthy donors. Across all four CD4+ subsets, people with type 1 diabetes showed modestly shorter TCRB CDR3s.

The TCR was taken from a man aged 25-45 years with type 1 diabetes. The sample was naive CD4+ T cells from blood. The chain couples TRBV6-1 to TRBJ1-2; possibly TRBD1 for D (5 bases). The CDR3 sequence: CASKEGGGANYGYTF. The CDR3 region has the DNA TGTGCCAGCAAAGAGGGTGGAGGGGCTAACTATGGCTACACCTTC.